This TCR beta chain is from a study of STAT5B mutations in CD4+ large granular lymphocyte leukemia. About the research overall: Among healthy controls, a particular HLA allele went with more CDR3 'QG' motifs.

Findings and caveats of the study: Higher CD4+ than CD8+ T-LGLL clonality might reflect small sample size.

A remark on this clone: Its antigen remains unknown.

Clones were read by immunoSEQ multiplex PCR, and TCRdb kept only the in-frame ones, dropping some. The repertoire holds fewer than 35,000 clones, with less than 75% as singletons. CDR3 size: 14 residues. Trimming pared 4 bases from V and 0 bases from J, leaving 9 bases between. Germline V gene sequence: CDR1 LGHNA, CDR2 YSLEER. The genes are TRBV4-3 and TRBJ1-1; no clear D. The sequenced material came from CD4+ T cells from blood buffy coats. This TCR derives from a human donor in good health. Here the CDR3 DNA reads TGCGCCAGCAGCCTCCTCGGGGTGAACACTGAAGCTTTCTTT. It codes for CASSLLGVNTEAFF.